This T cell receptor beta chain was found in a study of blood T cell repertoires in COVID-19. Overall study context: The United States, Italy and Spain were the sources of the acute and convalescent COVID-19 samples. Sample material is recorded as cDNA or gDNA derived from T cells, B-cell-depleted T cells, or PBMCs.

Original processing methods: For nucleated cells, counts were estimated from reference gene primer amplification. Here immunoSEQ multiplex PCR was the method, and the copy in TCRdb shows in-frame clones only, minus some. V and J calls and clone size are given by that table; D and trimming were obtained from the DNA. The sample has under 200,000 clones, 70% to 90% seen once. Trimming took 7 bases from V and 1 from J; bases not matched to a gene: 3. The germline CDR1 and CDR2 sequences are LNHDA and SQIVND (reference sequence). This CDR3 region has 14 residues. The clonotype was recovered from an elderly woman with acute or convalescent COVID-19. Sequenced: peripheral blood. The V call is TRBV19, the J call TRBJ2-2, with 7 positions matching TRBD1. CDR3 in amino acids: CASTGTVNTGELFF. The CDR3 region has the DNA TGTGCCAGTACGGGGACAGTGAACACCGGGGAGCTGTTTTTT.